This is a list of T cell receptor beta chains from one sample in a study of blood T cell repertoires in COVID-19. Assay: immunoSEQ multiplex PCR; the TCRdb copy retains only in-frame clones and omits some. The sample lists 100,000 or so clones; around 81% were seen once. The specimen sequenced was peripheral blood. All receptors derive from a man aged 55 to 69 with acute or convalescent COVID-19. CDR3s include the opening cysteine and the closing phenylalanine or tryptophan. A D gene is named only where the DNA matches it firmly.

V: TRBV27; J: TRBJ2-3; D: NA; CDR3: CASSPTGPPDTQYF; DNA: TGTGCCAGCAGCCCGACAGGCCCCCCAGATACGCAGTATTTT
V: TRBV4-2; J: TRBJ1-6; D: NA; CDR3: CASSQAQGESPLHF; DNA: TGTGCCAGCAGCCAAGCACAGGGAGAATCACCCCTCCACTTT
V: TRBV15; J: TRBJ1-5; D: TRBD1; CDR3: CATSRGPPGGNQPQHF; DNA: TGTGCCACCAGCAGAGGGCCCCCAGGGGGAAATCAGCCCCAGCATTTT
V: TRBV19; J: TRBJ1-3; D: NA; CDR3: CASSIGQLSGNTIYF; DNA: TGTGCCAGTAGTATAGGACAACTCTCTGGAAACACCATATATTTT
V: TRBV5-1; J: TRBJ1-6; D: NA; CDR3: CASSFKSPEPNSPLHF; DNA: TGCGCCAGCAGCTTCAAGTCGCCCGAGCCAAATTCACCCCTCCACTTT
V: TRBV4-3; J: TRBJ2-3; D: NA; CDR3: CASSQDRGTQYF; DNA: TGCGCCAGCAGCCAAGATCGAGGTACGCAGTATTTT
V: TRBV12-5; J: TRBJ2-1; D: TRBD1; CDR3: CASGLGTGSWNEQFF; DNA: TGTGCTAGTGGTTTGGGGACAGGGTCGTGGAATGAGCAGTTCTTC
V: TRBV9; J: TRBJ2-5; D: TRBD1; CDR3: CASSVGRGTGGQMETQYF; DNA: TGTGCCAGCAGCGTAGGGAGGGGGACAGGGGGTCAAATGGAGACCCAGTACTTC
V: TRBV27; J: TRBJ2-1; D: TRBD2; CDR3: CASSLSGRPEQFF; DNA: TGTGCCAGCAGTTTGAGCGGGAGACCGGAGCAGTTCTTC
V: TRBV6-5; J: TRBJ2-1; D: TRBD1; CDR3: CASSGQGESEQFF; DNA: TGTGCCAGCAGCGGACAGGGAGAAAGTGAGCAGTTCTTC
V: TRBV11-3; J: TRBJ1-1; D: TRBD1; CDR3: CASSAPGQGVTEAFF; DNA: TGTGCCAGCAGCGCCCCGGGACAGGGGGTCACTGAAGCTTTCTTT
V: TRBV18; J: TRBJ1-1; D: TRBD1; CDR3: CASSLGTGNTEAFF; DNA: TGTGCCAGCTCACTCGGGACAGGGAACACTGAAGCTTTCTTT
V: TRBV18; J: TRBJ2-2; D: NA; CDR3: CASSPASGVIGELFF; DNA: TGTGCCAGCTCACCGGCGAGCGGTGTGATCGGGGAGCTGTTTTTT
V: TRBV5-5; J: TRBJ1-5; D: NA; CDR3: CASSLGANEPQHF; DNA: TGTGCCAGCAGCTTAGGGGCAAACGAGCCCCAGCATTTT
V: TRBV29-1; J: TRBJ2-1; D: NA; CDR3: CSVTGRYYNEQFF; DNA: TGCAGCGTGACAGGAAGATATTACAATGAGCAGTTCTTC
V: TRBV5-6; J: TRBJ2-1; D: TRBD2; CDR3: CASSLVGREAGNEQFF; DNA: TGTGCCAGCAGCTTGGTTGGGCGGGAGGCGGGCAATGAGCAGTTCTTC
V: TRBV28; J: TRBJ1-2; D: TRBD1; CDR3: CASSPGQGGWVYGYTF; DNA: TGTGCCAGCAGTCCGGGACAGGGGGGATGGGTCTATGGCTACACCTTC
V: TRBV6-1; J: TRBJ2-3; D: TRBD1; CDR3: CASSGSAQGSGADTQYF; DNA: TGTGCCAGCAGTGGGTCCGCACAGGGGAGTGGTGCAGATACGCAGTATTTT
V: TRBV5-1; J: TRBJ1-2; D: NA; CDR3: CASSPGVAGYTF; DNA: TGCGCCAGCAGCCCCGGGGTGGCTGGCTACACCTTC
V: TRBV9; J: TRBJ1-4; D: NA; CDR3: CASSPRGGFATNEKLFF; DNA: TGTGCCAGCAGCCCCCGGGGGGGGTTTGCAACTAATGAAAAACTGTTTTTT
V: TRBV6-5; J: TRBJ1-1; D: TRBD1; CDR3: CAIDRALNTEAFF; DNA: TGTGCCATCGACAGGGCCTTGAACACTGAAGCTTTCTTT